What follows is one TCR beta chain and its context. This clone appeared a single time. Its antigen has not been determined. No clone much larger than this one lies a single base away; base qualities are absent. Focal radiation therapy combined with CTLA-4 blockade (ipilimumab) was tested in patients with chemo-refractory metastatic non-small-cell lung cancer. This sample was included in a study of radiotherapy plus CTLA-4 blockade in lung cancer (dated by TCRdb to between 2017 and 2018). At the level of the whole study: Objective responses were observed in roughly a sixth of enrolled patients, and disease control was achieved in 31%.

Paper-wide results and their limitations: After treatment with radiotherapy and ipilimumab, TCR clones that came from tumors expanded in the peripheral blood. The strongest predictors of response, as reported, were early dynamic changes in blood T cell clones along with a rise in serum interferon-beta after radiation.

Libraries were built with the immunoSEQ multiplex PCR assay. This immuneACCESS table, as held by TCRdb, lists in-frame sequences with V and J called but not all clones. Of the missing ones, under half trace to an unresolved V gene in checked studies; the others have no known cause. Across this sample there are 30,000 to 35,000 clones, with around four fifths seen only once. Of the sample, about 22% is held by the ten largest clones. This clonotype originated in a human donor with non-small cell lung cancer that progressed on radiotherapy plus ipilimumab. The input for sequencing was peripheral blood, taken from a patient treated with radiotherapy plus ipilimumab.

The base sequence is TGCGCCAGCAGCTTGGCCGGGACTGTCGGTGCGGGAACAGATACGCAGTATTTT. It encodes CASSLAGTVGAGTDTQYF. The chain is made from TRBV5-1 and TRBJ2-3, with TRBD2 perhaps the D gene, on 6 matching bases. Including cysteine and phenylalanine, the CDR3 has 18 amino acids. The entry retains the CDR3 DNA only, 54 bases that are in frame from base 1. A distance of 20 bases separates the germline ends of V and J, which lose 0 bases and 3 bases respectively. The germline V gene sets CDR1 to SGHRS and CDR2 to YFSETQ.